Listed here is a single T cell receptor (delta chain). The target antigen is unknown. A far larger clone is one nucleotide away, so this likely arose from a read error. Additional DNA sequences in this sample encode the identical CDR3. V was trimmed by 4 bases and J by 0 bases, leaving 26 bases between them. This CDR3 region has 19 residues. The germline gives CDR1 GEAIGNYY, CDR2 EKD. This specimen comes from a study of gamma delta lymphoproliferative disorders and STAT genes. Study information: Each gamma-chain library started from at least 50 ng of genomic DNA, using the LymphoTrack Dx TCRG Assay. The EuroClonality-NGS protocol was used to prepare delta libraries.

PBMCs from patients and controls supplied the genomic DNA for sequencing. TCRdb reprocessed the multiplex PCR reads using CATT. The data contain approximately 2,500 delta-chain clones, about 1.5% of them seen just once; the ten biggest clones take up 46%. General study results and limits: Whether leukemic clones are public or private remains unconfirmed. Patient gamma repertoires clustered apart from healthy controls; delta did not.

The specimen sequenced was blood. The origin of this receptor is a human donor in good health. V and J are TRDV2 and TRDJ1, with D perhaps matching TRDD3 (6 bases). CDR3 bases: TGTGCCTGTGATACCGTTCAAGGCCGACTGGGCTCTTACACCGATAAACTCATCTTT. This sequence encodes CACDTVQGRLGSYTDKLIF.